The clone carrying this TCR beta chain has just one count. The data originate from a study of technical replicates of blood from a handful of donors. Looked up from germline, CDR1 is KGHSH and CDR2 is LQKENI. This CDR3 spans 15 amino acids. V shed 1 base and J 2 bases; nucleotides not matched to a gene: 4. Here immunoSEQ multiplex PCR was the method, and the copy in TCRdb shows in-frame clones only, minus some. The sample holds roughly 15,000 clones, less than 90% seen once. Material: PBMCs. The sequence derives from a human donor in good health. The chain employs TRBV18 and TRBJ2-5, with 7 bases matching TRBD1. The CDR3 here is CASSPLRQGQETQYF. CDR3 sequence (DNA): TGTGCCAGCTCACCACTTCGACAGGGTCAAGAGACCCAGTACTTC.